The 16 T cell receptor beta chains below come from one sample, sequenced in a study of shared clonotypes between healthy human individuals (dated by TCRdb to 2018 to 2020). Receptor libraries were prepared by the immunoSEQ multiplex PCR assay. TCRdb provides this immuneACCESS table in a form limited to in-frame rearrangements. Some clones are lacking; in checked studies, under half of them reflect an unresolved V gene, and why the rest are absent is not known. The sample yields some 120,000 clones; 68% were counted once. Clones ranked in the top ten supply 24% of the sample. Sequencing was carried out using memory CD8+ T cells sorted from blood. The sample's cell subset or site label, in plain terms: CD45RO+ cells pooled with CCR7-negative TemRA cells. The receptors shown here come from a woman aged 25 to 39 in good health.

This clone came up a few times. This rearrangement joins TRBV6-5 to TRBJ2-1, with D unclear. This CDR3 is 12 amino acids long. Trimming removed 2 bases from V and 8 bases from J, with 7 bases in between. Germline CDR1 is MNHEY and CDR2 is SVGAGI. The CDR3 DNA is TGTGCCAGCAGTTACAATGGGTATGAGCAGTTCTTC. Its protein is CASSYNGYEQFF.

This CDR3 is CASSASRLAGGNEQYF. The CDR3 coding sequence is TGTGCCAGCAGTGCCTCAAGACTAGCGGGAGGCAACGAGCAGTACTTC. The chain carries TRBV6-6 and TRBJ2-7, with TRBD2 identical over 13 bases. CDR1 and CDR2 from the germline V gene are MNHNY and SVGAGI (reference sequence). Trimming took 5 bases from V and 5 from J; bases not matched to a gene: 9. The CDR3 totals 16 residues.

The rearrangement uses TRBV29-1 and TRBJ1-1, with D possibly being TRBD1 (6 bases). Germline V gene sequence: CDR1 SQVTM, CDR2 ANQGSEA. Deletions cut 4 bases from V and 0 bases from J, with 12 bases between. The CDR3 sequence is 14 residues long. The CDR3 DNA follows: TGCAGCGTTGTTGGACAGAACGTGAACACTGAAGCTTTCTTT. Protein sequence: CSVVGQNVNTEAFF.

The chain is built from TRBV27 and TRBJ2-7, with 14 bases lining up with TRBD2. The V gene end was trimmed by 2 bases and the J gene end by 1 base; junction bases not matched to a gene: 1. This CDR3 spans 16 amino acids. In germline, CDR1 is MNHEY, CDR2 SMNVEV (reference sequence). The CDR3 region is CASSLGTSGSSYEQYF. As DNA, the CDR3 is TGTGCCAGCAGTTTAGGGACTAGCGGGAGTTCCTACGAGCAGTACTTC.

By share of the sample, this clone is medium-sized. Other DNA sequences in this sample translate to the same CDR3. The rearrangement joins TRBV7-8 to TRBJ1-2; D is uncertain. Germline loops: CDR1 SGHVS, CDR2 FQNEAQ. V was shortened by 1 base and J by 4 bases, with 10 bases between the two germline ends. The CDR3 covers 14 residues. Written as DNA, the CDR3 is TGTGCCAGCAGCTTAGGTTCAGCCGGCTATGGCTACACCTTC. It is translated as CASSLGSAGYGYTF.

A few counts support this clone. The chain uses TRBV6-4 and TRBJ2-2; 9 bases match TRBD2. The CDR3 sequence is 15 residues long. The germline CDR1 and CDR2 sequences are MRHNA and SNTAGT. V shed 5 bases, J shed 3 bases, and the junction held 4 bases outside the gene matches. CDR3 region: CASSRLADDTGELFF. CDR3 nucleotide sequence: TGTGCCAGCAGTCGACTAGCGGACGACACCGGGGAGCTGTTTTTT.

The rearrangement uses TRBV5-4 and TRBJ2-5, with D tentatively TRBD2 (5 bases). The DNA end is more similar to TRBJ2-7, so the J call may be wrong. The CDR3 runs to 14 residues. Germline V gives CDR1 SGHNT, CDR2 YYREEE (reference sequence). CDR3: CASSFSERNNEQYF. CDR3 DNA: TGTGCCAGCAGCTTTAGTGAGCGGAACAACGAGCAGTACTTC.

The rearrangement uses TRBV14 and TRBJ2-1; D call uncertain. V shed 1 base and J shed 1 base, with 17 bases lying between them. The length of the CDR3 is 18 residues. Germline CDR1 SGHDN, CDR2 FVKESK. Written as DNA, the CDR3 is TGTGCCAGCAGCCAAGGACTTATGAGGTTATTATCCTACAATGAGCAGTTCTTC. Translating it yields CASSQGLMRLLSYNEQFF.

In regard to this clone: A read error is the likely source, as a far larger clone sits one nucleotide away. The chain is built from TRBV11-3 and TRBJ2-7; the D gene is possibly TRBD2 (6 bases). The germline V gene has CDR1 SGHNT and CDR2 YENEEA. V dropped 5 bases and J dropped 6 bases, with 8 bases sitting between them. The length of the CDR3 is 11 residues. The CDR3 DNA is TGTGCCAGCAGCGCCGGGGGCGAGCAGTACTTC. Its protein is CASSAGGEQYF.

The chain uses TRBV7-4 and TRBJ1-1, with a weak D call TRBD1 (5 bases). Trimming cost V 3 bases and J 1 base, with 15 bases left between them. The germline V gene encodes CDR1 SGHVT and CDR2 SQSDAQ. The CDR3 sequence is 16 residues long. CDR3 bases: TGTGCCAGCAGCTTTTCCCCGGGGCGAAAGAACACTGAAGCTTTCTTT. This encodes CASSFSPGRKNTEAFF. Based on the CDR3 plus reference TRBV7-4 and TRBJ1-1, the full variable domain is GAGVSQSPRYKVAKRGRDVALRCDSISGHVTLYWYRQTLGQGSEVLTYSQSDAQRDKSGRPSGRFSAERPERSVSTLKIQRTEQGDSAVYLCASSFSPGRKNTEAFFGQGTRLTVV.

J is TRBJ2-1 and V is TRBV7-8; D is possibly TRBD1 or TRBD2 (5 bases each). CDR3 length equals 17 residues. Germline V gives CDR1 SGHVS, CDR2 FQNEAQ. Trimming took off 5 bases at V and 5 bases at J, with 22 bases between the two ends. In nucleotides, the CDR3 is TGTGCCAGCAGCCAGCTGACGGGACGACGATACCACAATGAGCAGTTCTTC. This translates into CASSQLTGRRYHNEQFF. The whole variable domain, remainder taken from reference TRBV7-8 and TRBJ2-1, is GAGVSQSPRYKVAKRGQDVALRCDPISGHVSLFWYQQALGQGPEFLTYFQNEAQLDKSGLPSDRFFAERPEGSVSTLKIQRTQQEDSAVYLCASSQLTGRRYHNEQFFGPGTRLTVL.

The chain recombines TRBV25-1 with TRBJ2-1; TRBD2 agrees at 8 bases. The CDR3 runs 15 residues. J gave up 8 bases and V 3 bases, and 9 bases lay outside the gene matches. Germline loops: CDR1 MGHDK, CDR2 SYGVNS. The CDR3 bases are TGTGCCAGCAGTGACCGGGGGGGGAGGTTCTATGAGCAGTTCTTC. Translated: CASSDRGGRFYEQFF.

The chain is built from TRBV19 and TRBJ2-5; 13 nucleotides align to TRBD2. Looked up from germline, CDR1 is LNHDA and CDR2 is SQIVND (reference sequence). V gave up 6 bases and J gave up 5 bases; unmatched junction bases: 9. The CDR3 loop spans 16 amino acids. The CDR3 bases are TGTGCCAGTAGCGTCGGACTAGCGGGAGTATTTGAGACCCAGTACTTC. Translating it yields CASSVGLAGVFETQYF.

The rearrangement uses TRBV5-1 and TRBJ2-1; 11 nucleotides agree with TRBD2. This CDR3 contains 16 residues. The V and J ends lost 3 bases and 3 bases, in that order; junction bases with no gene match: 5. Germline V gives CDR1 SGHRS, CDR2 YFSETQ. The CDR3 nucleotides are TGCGCCAGCAGCTATATAGCGGGAGGGGTCTACAATGAGCAGTTCTTC. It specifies CASSYIAGGVYNEQFF.

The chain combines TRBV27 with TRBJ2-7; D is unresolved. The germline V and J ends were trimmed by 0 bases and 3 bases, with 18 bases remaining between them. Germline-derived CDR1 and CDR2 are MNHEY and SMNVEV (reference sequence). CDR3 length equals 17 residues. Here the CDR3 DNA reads TGTGCCAGCAGTTTATCCATCCAGGCCACGACCTTCTACGAGCAGTACTTC. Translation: CASSLSIQATTFYEQYF.

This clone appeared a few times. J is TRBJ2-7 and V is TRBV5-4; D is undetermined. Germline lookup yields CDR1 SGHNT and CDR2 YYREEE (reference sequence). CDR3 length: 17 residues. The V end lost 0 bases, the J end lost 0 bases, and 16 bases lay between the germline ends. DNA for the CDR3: TGTGCCAGCAGCTTGGCACCAGATTTCTTCGGCTCCTACGAGCAGTACTTC. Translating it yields CASSLAPDFFGSYEQYF. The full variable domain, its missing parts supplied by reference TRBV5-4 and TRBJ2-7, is ETGVTQSPTHLIKTRGQQVTLRCSSQSGHNTVSWYQQALGQGPQFIFQYYREEENGRGNFPPRFSGLQFPNYSSELNVNALELDDSALYLCASSLAPDFFGSYEQYFGPGTRLTVT.